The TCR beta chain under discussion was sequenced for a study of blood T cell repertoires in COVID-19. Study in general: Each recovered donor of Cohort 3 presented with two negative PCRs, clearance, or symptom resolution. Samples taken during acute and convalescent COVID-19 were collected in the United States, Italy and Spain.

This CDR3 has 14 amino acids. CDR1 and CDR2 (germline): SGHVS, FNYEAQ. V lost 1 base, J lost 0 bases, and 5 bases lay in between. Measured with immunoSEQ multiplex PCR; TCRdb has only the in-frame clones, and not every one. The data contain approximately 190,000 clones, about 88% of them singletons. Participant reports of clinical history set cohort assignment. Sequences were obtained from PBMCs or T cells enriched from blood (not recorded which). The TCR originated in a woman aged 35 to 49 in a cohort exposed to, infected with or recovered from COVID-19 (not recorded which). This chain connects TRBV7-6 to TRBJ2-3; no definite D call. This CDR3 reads CASSLGSSTDTQYF. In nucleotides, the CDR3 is TGTGCCAGCAGCTTAGGGAGTAGCACAGATACGCAGTATTTT.